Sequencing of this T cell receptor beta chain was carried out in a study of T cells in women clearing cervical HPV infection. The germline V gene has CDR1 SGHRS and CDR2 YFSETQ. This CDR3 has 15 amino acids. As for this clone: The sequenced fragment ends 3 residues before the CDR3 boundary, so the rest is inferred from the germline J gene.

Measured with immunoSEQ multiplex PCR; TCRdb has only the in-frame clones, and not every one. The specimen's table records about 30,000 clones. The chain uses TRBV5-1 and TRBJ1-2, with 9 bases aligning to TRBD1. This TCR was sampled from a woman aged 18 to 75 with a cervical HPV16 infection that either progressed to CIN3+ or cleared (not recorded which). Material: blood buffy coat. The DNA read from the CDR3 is TGCGCCAGCAGCTTTGATTTACAGGGGGCCGGCGGC. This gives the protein CASSFDLQGAGG. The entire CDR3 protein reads CASSFDLQGAGGYTF.